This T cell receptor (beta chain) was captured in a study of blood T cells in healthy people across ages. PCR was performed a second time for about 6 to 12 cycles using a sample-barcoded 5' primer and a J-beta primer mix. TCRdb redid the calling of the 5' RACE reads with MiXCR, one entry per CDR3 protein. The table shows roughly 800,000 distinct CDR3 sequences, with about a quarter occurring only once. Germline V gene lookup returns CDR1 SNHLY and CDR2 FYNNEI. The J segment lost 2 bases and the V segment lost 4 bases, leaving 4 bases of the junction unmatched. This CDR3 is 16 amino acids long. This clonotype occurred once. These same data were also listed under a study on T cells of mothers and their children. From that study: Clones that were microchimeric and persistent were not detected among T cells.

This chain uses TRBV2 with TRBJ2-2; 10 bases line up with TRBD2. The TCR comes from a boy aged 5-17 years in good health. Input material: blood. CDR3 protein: CASSVSGGANTGELFF. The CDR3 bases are TGTGCCAGCAGTGTGAGCGGGGGGGCCAACACCGGGGAGCTGTTTTTT.